The 11 T cell receptor beta chains below come from one sample, sequenced in a study of blood T cell repertoires in COVID-19. Some clones are missing from TCRdb's copy, which holds only in-frame ones; the method was immunoSEQ multiplex PCR. The sample comprises 200,000 to 300,000 clones, about nine tenths of which are singletons, and 0.95% to 1.5% rests with the top ten. Sequencing was done on a sample of PBMCs or T cells enriched from blood (not recorded which). The receptor set was obtained from a woman in her thirties or forties with acute COVID-19.

The rearrangement links TRBV3-1 (or the pseudogene TRBV3-2) to TRBJ2-1; 9 positions agree with TRBD2. The ends lost 1 base at V and 8 bases at J; junction bases unmatched: 6. From germline, CDR1 is LGHDT and CDR2 YNNKEL (reference sequence). The CDR3 totals 15 residues. For the CDR3, the DNA is TGTGCCAGCAGCCAAGTGGCGGGGGGGGGACATGAGCAGTTCTTC. Its protein product is CASSQVAGGGHEQFF.

This clone was detected a few times. This chain connects TRBV6-6 to TRBJ1-5, with 8 bases lining up with TRBD1. Germline values: CDR1 MNHNY, CDR2 SVGAGI (reference sequence). The ends lost 6 bases at V and 9 bases at J; junction bases unmatched: 7. The CDR3 is 13 residues long. In nucleotides, the CDR3 is TGTGCCAGCAGACCAAACAGGGGGACGCCCCAGCATTTT. Its translation: CASRPNRGTPQHF.

The table lists this clone with a few counts. The V call is TRBV5-1, the J call TRBJ1-5, with TRBD1 as a possible D gene (5 bases). The V end was cut by 2 bases, the J end by 5 bases, with 14 bases between. The CDR3 has 15 residues. Germline CDR1 reads SGHRS; CDR2 reads YFSETQ. The CDR3 sequence is CASSLGQGVDQPQHF. The CDR3 DNA is TGCGCCAGCAGCTTAGGTCAAGGGGTGGATCAGCCCCAGCATTTT.

V and J are TRBV5-1 and TRBJ2-7, with 7 bases identical to TRBD2. There are 13 residues in the CDR3. After removal of 3 bases from V and 6 bases from J, the junction contained 6 bases not matched to a gene. Germline V gives CDR1 SGHRS, CDR2 YFSETQ. The chain's CDR3 is CASSWGLLSEQYV. For the CDR3, the DNA is TGCGCCAGCAGCTGGGGACTACTCAGCGAGCAGTACGTC.

As regards this clone: Other DNA sequences in this specimen translate into the identical CDR3. V gene TRBV28 combines with J gene TRBJ1-2; D is unclear. Trimming took 3 bases from V and 2 from J, leaving 4 bases between them. Germline loops: CDR1 MDHEN, CDR2 SYDVKM. The CDR3 length is 12 residues. CDR3 region: CASSLLNYGYTF. CDR3 coding DNA: TGTGCCAGCAGTTTGTTAAACTATGGCTACACCTTC.

V gene TRBV7-8 combines with J gene TRBJ1-2; unclear D gene. This CDR3 is built from 14 residues. Germline V lookup: CDR1 SGHVS, CDR2 FQNEAQ. Trimming pared 0 bases from V and 4 bases from J, leaving 9 bases between. CDR3 sequence reads: CASSLARTAYGYTF. As DNA, the CDR3 is TGTGCCAGCAGCTTAGCCCGGACTGCCTATGGCTACACCTTC.

The rearrangement joins TRBV28 to TRBJ1-3; D is undetermined. Trimming took off 5 bases at V and 1 base at J, with 6 bases between the two ends. Germline loops: CDR1 MDHEN, CDR2 SYDVKM. This CDR3 comprises 13 residues. CDR3 in DNA: TGTGCCAGCAGTCCAGGTTCTGGAAACACCATATATTTT. As protein: CASSPGSGNTIYF.

CDR3 DNA sequence: TGTGCCAGCAGCTTTTTAGGATGGGGCAACAATGAGCAGTTCTTC. Amino acids: CASSFLGWGNNEQFF. The chain carries TRBV7-2 and TRBJ2-1; D perhaps matches TRBD1 (5 bases). V was cut by 3 bases and J by 5 bases, with 14 bases left in between. The germline gives CDR1 SGHTA, CDR2 FQGNSA. The CDR3 extends over 15 amino acids.

The chain couples TRBV24-1 to TRBJ1-2; maybe TRBD1 (6 bases). Germline CDR1 is KGHDR and CDR2 is SFDVKD. The V gene lost 4 bases and the J gene lost 4 bases, with 12 bases spanning the gap. The CDR3 is 14 residues long. CDR3 residues: CATSDRQDFYGYTF. Here the CDR3 DNA reads TGTGCCACCAGTGACCGACAGGACTTCTATGGCTACACCTTC.

This chain uses TRBV5-1 with TRBJ1-4; a weak D match, TRBD1 (5 bases). CDR1 SGHRS and CDR2 YFSETQ come from the germline V gene. V lost 3 bases to trimming and J lost 4 bases, with 13 bases between them. The CDR3 runs 15 residues. The chain's CDR3 is CASSSSTGGNEKLFF. The CDR3 region has the DNA TGCGCCAGCAGCTCGTCGACCGGGGGTAATGAAAAACTGTTTTTT.

The chain uses TRBV27 and TRBJ1-5, with D perhaps matching TRBD1 (5 bases). Germline lookup yields CDR1 MNHEY and CDR2 SMNVEV (reference sequence). The V end was cut by 6 bases, the J end by 2 bases, with 14 bases between. The CDR3 loop spans 15 amino acids. Here the CDR3 reads CASSGFGAGNQPQHF. The CDR3 DNA reads TGTGCCAGCAGCGGTTTTGGGGCTGGCAATCAGCCCCAGCATTTT.